The subject of this entry is one TCR beta chain. J was trimmed by 6 bases and V by 5 bases; bases with no gene match: 7. The CDR3 is made up of 16 amino acids. The germline V gene has CDR1 MDHEN and CDR2 SYDVKM. Sequencing was performed with immunoSEQ multiplex PCR; in TCRdb, only in-frame clones are kept and a portion is missing. Among about half a million clones listed, approximately 82% were seen once. This entry belongs to a study of shared clonotypes between healthy human individuals. This rearrangement joins TRBV28 to TRBJ2-2; TRBD2 matches 12 bases. Input material: PBMCs. The TCR comes from a middle-aged woman in good health. Some clones in this sample may be carry-over from other donors' samples. The CDR3 coding sequence is TGTGCCAGCAGTGTCCCTAGCGGGAGGGCCTCCGGGGAGCTGTTTTTT. It encodes CASSVPSGRASGELFF.